The 23 T cell receptor beta chains listed next were all sequenced from one sample in a study of T cells in Graves' hyperthyroidism and ophthalmopathy. TCR beta CDR3 region amplification was performed from RNA transcripts. When the TCR CDR3 underwent first-round RT-PCR, the HTBI primer set was used. TCRdb independently ran MiXCR on the multiplex PCR reads; one entry per CDR3 protein. The sample has about 210,000 distinct CDR3 sequences, 17% seen once. Sequenced input: blood. The receptors come from a man aged 50 or older with Graves' hyperthyroidism.

This clonotype was seen repeatedly, ten times or more. The chain joins TRBV7-2 to TRBJ2-7; 10 bases line up with TRBD1. This CDR3 contains 14 residues. Germline CDR1 is SGHTA and CDR2 is FQGNSA. V lost 6 bases and J lost 4; bases outside the gene matches: 6. The CDR3 DNA reads as TGTGCCAGCAGAATTAAGGGACAGGGGTACGAGCAGTACTTC. This codes for CASRIKGQGYEQYF.

Regarding this clonotype: This may stem from a read error, because a much larger clone lies one nucleotide away. The chain uses TRBV29-1 and TRBJ2-6, with a possible D match to TRBD1 (6 bases). The germline CDR1 and CDR2 sequences are SQVTM and ANQGSEA. This CDR3 has 17 amino acids. CDR3 sequence reads: CSVVDSWGQTGADVLTF. For the CDR3, the DNA is TGCAGCGTTGTGGACTCTTGGGGGCAAACTGGGGCCGACGTCCTGACTTTC.

V usage is TRBV7-2 and J usage is TRBJ2-3, with D perhaps matching TRBD2 (5 bases). This CDR3 spans 13 amino acids. Trimming pared 5 bases from V and 8 bases from J, leaving 14 bases between. CDR1 is SGHTA and CDR2 is FQGNSA in the germline V gene. The CDR3 DNA is TGTGCCAGCAGCATCCTGCCCCGGGGTACGCAGTATTTT. Amino acid sequence: CASSILPRGTQYF.

This clonotype was seen many times. This rearrangement joins TRBV11-3 to TRBJ2-1, with D tentatively TRBD1 (6 bases). Per the germline V gene, CDR1 is SGHNT and CDR2 is YENEEA. There are 14 residues in the CDR3. V dropped 5 bases and J dropped 10 bases, with 18 bases sitting between them. In DNA, the CDR3 is TGTGCCAGCAGCCTTGGGCCAGGGGTTGGGGAGCAGTTCTTC. This sequence encodes CASSLGPGVGEQFF.

This clonotype showed up just a few times. The genes are TRBV5-4 and TRBJ2-7, with D perhaps TRBD2 (6 bases). V was shortened by 1 base and J by 0 bases, with 11 bases between the two germline ends. The CDR3 is made up of 15 amino acids. From germline, CDR1 is SGHNT and CDR2 YYREEE (reference sequence). CDR3 protein: CASSLNSGVSYEQYF. The CDR3 DNA reads TGTGCCAGCAGCTTGAATAGCGGAGTCTCCTACGAGCAGTACTTC.

In its sample, this clonotype was seen many times. CDR3 DNA sequence: TGTGCCAGCAGCTTCCTGACCGAAAGGGAGACCCAGTACTTC. Residues: CASSFLTERETQYF. This chain uses TRBV13 with TRBJ2-5; no definite D call. This CDR3 contains 14 residues. Germline V gene data show CDR1 as PRHDT and CDR2 as FYEKMQ (reference sequence). V lost 3 bases to trimming and J lost 5 bases, with 13 bases between them.

Of note for this clonotype: One end of the junction does not line up with germline, which may come from a read error. CDR3 sequence reads: CSAVDRGDYQGTQYF. The CDR3 DNA sequence: TGCAGTGCCGTGGACAGGGGAGACTACCAAGGGACCCAGTACTTC. The rearrangement joins TRBV20-1 to TRBJ2-5, with TRBD1 matching over 9 bases. The germline V gene has CDR1 DFQATT and CDR2 SNEGSKA (reference sequence). The CDR3 contains 15 residues.

This clonotype was counted at least ten times. The J gene is TRBJ2-3, the V gene TRBV20-1; maybe TRBD2 (6 bases). The CDR3 has 15 amino acids. V was shortened by 0 bases and J by 2 bases, with 12 bases between the two germline ends. Looked up from germline, CDR1 is DFQATT and CDR2 is SNEGSKA (reference sequence). The CDR3 DNA is TGCAGTGCTAGAGATCTAGGCGGGGACACAGATACGCAGTATTTT. This codes for CSARDLGGDTDTQYF.

This clonotype has a count of ten or more. The CDR3 spells CASSSSFQGIQHF. CDR3 coding DNA: TGTGCCAGCAGCTCATCCTTTCAGGGGATCCAGCATTTT. J is TRBJ1-5 and V is TRBV7-2, with a weak D call TRBD1 (6 bases). Germline CDR1 is SGHTA and CDR2 is FQGNSA. The CDR3 has 13 amino acids. V was clipped by 4 bases and J by 12 bases, with 16 bases between them. Full variable domain (missing parts from reference TRBV7-2 and TRBJ1-5): GAGVSQSPSNKVTEKGKDVELRCDPISGHTALYWYRQSLGQGLEFLIYFQGNSAPDKSGLPSDRFSAERTGGSVSTLTIQRTQQEDSAVYLCASSSSFQGIQHFGDGTRLSIL.

V and J are TRBV19 and TRBJ1-5; perhaps TRBD1 as D (5 bases). Trimming removed 3 bases from V and 5 bases from J, with 8 bases in between. From germline, CDR1 is LNHDA and CDR2 SQIVND (reference sequence). There are 13 residues in the CDR3. DNA for the CDR3: TGTGCCAGTAGTATTGTCAGGGATCAGCCCCAGCATTTT. It is translated as CASSIVRDQPQHF. The full variable domain, completed using reference TRBV19 and TRBJ1-5, is DGGITQSPKYLFRKEGQNVTLSCEQNLNHDAMYWYRQDPGQGLRLIYYSQIVNDFQKGDIAEGYSVSREKKESFPLTVTSAQKNPTAFYLCASSIVRDQPQHFGDGTRLSIL.

The chain joins TRBV14 to TRBJ2-1; TRBD2 agrees at 7 bases. The CDR3 totals 17 residues. The germline gives CDR1 SGHDN, CDR2 FVKESK. The junction had 6 bases not matched to a gene; V was cut back by 1 base and J by 0 bases. The CDR3 sequence: CASSQGPGGSSYNEQFF. In DNA form, the CDR3 reads TGTGCCAGCAGCCAAGGGCCCGGGGGGAGCTCCTACAATGAGCAGTTCTTC.

This clonotype was observed at least ten times. A read error may explain this, as a much larger clone is one base away. The chain uses TRBV10-3 and TRBJ1-1; the D gene is possibly TRBD1 (6 bases). The V end was cut by 6 bases, the J end by 3 bases, with 8 bases between. CDR3 length: 12 amino acids. Germline CDR1 is ENHRY and CDR2 is SYGVKD. CDR3 amino acids: CAIREGDTEAFF. DNA of the CDR3: TGTGCCATCAGGGAGGGGGACACTGAAGCTTTCTTT.

This clonotype was counted between two and nine times. The rearrangement joins TRBV5-4 to TRBJ2-1, with 14 bases lining up with TRBD2. J was trimmed by 6 bases and V by 5 bases; bases with no gene match: 16. The V gene's germline CDR1 is SGHNT and CDR2 YYREEE (reference sequence). This CDR3 is 19 amino acids long. Here the CDR3 reads CASRGTSGGPYATGNEQFF. The CDR3 nucleotides are TGTGCCAGCAGGGGGACTAGCGGGGGACCCTATGCTACTGGCAATGAGCAGTTCTTC.

This clonotype appeared a few times. The gene calls are TRBV5-4 and TRBJ2-4; tentative D call: TRBD1 (7 bases). The CDR3 covers 17 residues. Trimming left V 1 base short and J 1 base short, with 15 bases between. Germline values: CDR1 SGHNT, CDR2 YYREEE (reference sequence). CDR3 region: CASSLWRGRWAKNIQYF. CDR3 DNA: TGTGCCAGCAGCTTGTGGAGGGGGCGGTGGGCCAAAAACATTCAGTACTTC.

This clonotype was found many times. The chain carries TRBV18 and TRBJ2-1; the match to TRBD2 covers 10 bases. With V trimmed by 1 base and J by 9 bases, 12 bases remained unmatched. The germline CDR1 and CDR2 sequences are KGHSH and LQKENI. The CDR3 length is 17 residues. The CDR3 loop is CASSPLVSASGSGEQFF. In DNA form, the CDR3 reads TGTGCCAGCTCACCACTTGTCTCGGCTAGCGGGAGTGGTGAGCAGTTCTTC. Full variable domain (missing parts from reference TRBV18 and TRBJ2-1): NAGVMQNPRHLVRRRGQEARLRCSPMKGHSHVYWYRQLPEEGLKFMVYLQKENIIDESGMPKERFSAEFPKEGPSILRIQQVVRGDSAAYFCASSPLVSASGSGEQFFGPGTRLTVL.

This clonotype was seen more than once but under ten times. This chain connects TRBV4-1 to TRBJ2-7; 9 positions match TRBD2. The CDR3 runs 18 residues. With 4 bases clipped from V and 5 bases from J, the junction kept 18 bases outside the gene matches. Germline CDR1 is MGHRA and CDR2 is YSYEKL. Here the CDR3 reads CASSLSPASGRPAHEQYF. The CDR3 coding sequence is TGCGCCAGCAGCCTATCCCCCGCGAGCGGGAGGCCGGCCCACGAGCAGTACTTC.

This clonotype occurred many times. This sequence joins TRBV20-1 and TRBJ2-7, with TRBD2 matching over 9 bases. The CDR3 extends over 16 amino acids. V lost 3 bases and J lost 2; bases outside the gene matches: 11. Germline V lookup: CDR1 DFQATT, CDR2 SNEGSKA (reference sequence). This CDR3 is CSASAVQREVAYEQYF. CDR3 nucleotide sequence: TGCAGTGCTAGCGCTGTCCAGCGGGAGGTTGCCTACGAGCAGTACTTC.

The sample holds many counts of this clonotype. This chain joins TRBV20-1 and TRBJ1-1; D perhaps matches TRBD1 (6 bases). Trimming took 6 bases from V and 3 from J, leaving 14 bases between them. CDR1 is DFQATT, CDR2 SNEGSKA, per germline (reference sequence). This CDR3 has 13 amino acids. CDR3 sequence reads: CSAMTGGYTEAFF. For the CDR3, the DNA is TGCAGTGCCATGACAGGAGGTTACACTGAAGCTTTCTTT.

In this sample, this clonotype turned up many times. The chain combines TRBV28 with TRBJ2-1; D may be TRBD2 (5 bases). V was shortened by 5 bases and J by 4 bases, with 12 bases between the two germline ends. The CDR3 loop spans 14 amino acids. The germline V gene encodes CDR1 MDHEN and CDR2 SYDVKM. The CDR3 bases are TGTGCCAGCAGTCGACTATACCTTTACAATGAGCAGTTCTTC. This gives the protein CASSRLYLYNEQFF.

This clonotype appeared a few times. This sequence joins TRBV5-1 and TRBJ2-5; 9 positions agree with TRBD1. The trim removed 2 bases at V and 5 bases at J, leaving 7 bases unmatched. The CDR3 covers 15 residues. Per germline, CDR1 SGHRS and CDR2 YFSETQ. Written as DNA, the CDR3 is TGCGCCAGCAGCTTTTACAGGGGGCAGCGGGAGACCCAGTACTTC. It yields the protein CASSFYRGQRETQYF.

The rearrangement links TRBV2 to TRBJ2-3, with D hard to call. Trimming stripped 6 bases from V and 1 base from J, with 8 bases between. From germline, CDR1 is SNHLY and CDR2 FYNNEI. There are 13 residues in the CDR3. Here the CDR3 DNA reads TGTGCCAGCAGGGAGACCGGCACAGATACGCAGTATTTT. Its protein product is CASRETGTDTQYF.

This clonotype was observed many times. V usage is TRBV4-1 and J usage is TRBJ1-1, with D perhaps TRBD1 (6 bases). V was clipped by 4 bases and J by 5 bases, with 23 bases between them. This CDR3 has 17 amino acids. Germline lookup yields CDR1 MGHRA and CDR2 YSYEKL. CDR3: CASSPGGGRRMGTEAFF. The CDR3 DNA reads as TGCGCCAGCAGCCCTGGCGGGGGGCGTCGGATGGGAACTGAAGCTTTCTTT.

This rearrangement joins TRBV28 to TRBJ1-2; a weak D match, TRBD1 (6 bases). Germline V gene sequence: CDR1 MDHEN, CDR2 SYDVKM. The CDR3 extends over 16 amino acids. Trimming took 7 bases from V and 1 from J, leaving 19 bases between them. The DNA of the CDR3 is TGTGCCAGCACCGACCCCGGGACACCCCTTAACTATGGCTACACCTTC. Its translation is CASTDPGTPLNYGYTF.